A single sample is the source of the 21 T cell receptor beta chains below, sequenced in a study of T cells in Graves' hyperthyroidism and ophthalmopathy. The source material, RNA transcripts, was used to amplify TCR beta CDR3 regions. The HTBI primer set served for first-round RT-PCR of the TCR CDR3. TCRdb processed the multiplex PCR reads anew with MiXCR; each CDR3 protein has one entry. The sample has roughly 560,000 distinct CDR3 sequences, roughly 14% seen once. Sequencing was performed on blood. These receptors came from a middle-aged woman with Graves' ophthalmopathy.

This chain connects TRBV6-2 or TRBV6-3 to TRBJ2-4; tentatively, D is TRBD1 (6 bases). Deletions cut 7 bases from V and 7 bases from J, with 17 bases between. The CDR3 length is 14 residues. Looked up from germline, CDR1 is MNHEY and CDR2 is SVGEGT. As DNA, the CDR3 is TGTGCCAGCACCCCCGACAGGTACGAGAACATTCAGTACTTC. This sequence encodes CASTPDRYENIQYF.

The sample holds many counts of this clonotype. The gene calls are TRBV5-1 and TRBJ1-1; D unresolved. V was clipped by 5 bases and J by 0 bases, with 11 bases between them. CDR1 and CDR2 (germline): SGHRS, YFSETQ. The CDR3 totals 14 residues. The CDR3: CASREATLNTEAFF. The CDR3 nucleotides read TGCGCCAGCAGGGAGGCAACCCTGAACACTGAAGCTTTCTTT.

This clonotype was detected many times. The CDR3 nucleotides read TGTGCCAGCATCCCCTCTGGTAGCGGGAGATACGAGACCCAGTACTTC. Protein sequence: CASIPSGSGRYETQYF. The V and J genes are TRBV28 and TRBJ2-5, with TRBD2 matching 9 bases. V dropped 7 bases and J dropped 5; count of bases not matched to a gene: 14. CDR1 and CDR2 (germline): MDHEN, SYDVKM. This CDR3 is 16 amino acids long.

This clonotype showed up many times. The CDR3, as DNA: TGTGCCAGCAGACCCACTAGCGGGAGATCCTACGAGCAGTACTTC. Amino acid sequence: CASRPTSGRSYEQYF. The chain recombines TRBV28 with TRBJ2-7; 11 nucleotides match TRBD2. CDR3 length: 15 amino acids. Germline V lookup: CDR1 MDHEN, CDR2 SYDVKM. The junction had 5 bases not matched to a gene; V was cut back by 6 bases and J by 1 base.

The sample holds a few counts of this clonotype. The chain is built from TRBV20-1 and TRBJ1-1; D perhaps matches TRBD1 (5 bases). The V end lost 6 bases, the J end lost 6 bases, and 17 bases lay between the germline ends. Looked up from germline, CDR1 is DFQATT and CDR2 is SNEGSKA (reference sequence). The CDR3 spans 13 residues. The CDR3 loop reads CSAGSGGVAEAFF. Written as DNA, the CDR3 is TGCAGTGCCGGGTCTGGGGGGGTTGCTGAAGCTTTCTTT.

The CDR3 nucleotides are TGTGCCAGCAGTTACAGTTCGGGTGGTAGCGGCTACGAGCAGTACTTC. It codes for CASSYSSGGSGYEQYF. The chain is built from TRBV6-2 or TRBV6-3 and TRBJ2-7, with D perhaps TRBD2 (6 bases). V dropped 2 bases and J dropped 3 bases, with 17 bases sitting between them. Germline V gives CDR1 MNHEY, CDR2 SVGEGT. This CDR3 region has 16 residues.

V usage is TRBV7-2 and J usage is TRBJ2-7, with 9 bases fitting TRBD2. Per germline, CDR1 SGHTA and CDR2 FQGNSA. The CDR3 has 15 amino acids. Trimming removed 5 bases from V and 6 bases from J; junction bases left unmatched: 11. CDR3 DNA: TGTGCCAGCAGCGCAATAGCGGGAGCGGGGGGCGAGCAGTACTTC. Translation gives CASSAIAGAGGEQYF.

At least ten counts were recorded for this clonotype. This sequence joins TRBV28 and TRBJ2-7, with a tentative D call TRBD2 (6 bases). The CDR3 contains 16 residues. Germline V CDR1 and CDR2: MDHEN, SYDVKM. Trimming took off 3 bases at V and 6 bases at J, with 21 bases between the two ends. For the CDR3, the DNA is TGTGCCAGCAGTTTCCCGGGGGTAATGGTTGGGGGCGAGCAGTACTTC. It yields the protein CASSFPGVMVGGEQYF.

This clonotype was picked up many times. The chain joins TRBV30 to TRBJ1-2; 8 bases align to TRBD1. The CDR3 contains 13 residues. V lost 4 bases and J lost 5; bases outside the gene matches: 6. The V gene's germline CDR1 is GTSNPN and CDR2 SVGIG (reference sequence). The CDR3 sequence is CAWTPGQVYGYTF. The DNA of the CDR3 is TGTGCCTGGACCCCGGGACAGGTTTATGGCTACACCTTC.

This clonotype came up many times. The chain couples TRBV28 to TRBJ2-7, with 9 bases that match TRBD2. This CDR3 region has 13 residues. Germline V CDR1 and CDR2: MDHEN, SYDVKM. Trimming removed 8 bases from V and 0 bases from J; junction bases left unmatched: 2. DNA for the CDR3: TGTGCCAGCGGGCGGGAGGGCTCCTACGAGCAGTACTTC. This codes for CASGREGSYEQYF.

This chain uses TRBV6-1 with TRBJ1-6; D is unresolved. The CDR3 is made up of 13 amino acids. The ends were cut back, 4 bases at V and 4 bases at J, with 5 bases in the middle. Per germline, CDR1 MNHNS and CDR2 SASEGT. CDR3: CASSGVYNSPLHF. DNA for the CDR3: TGTGCCAGCAGTGGGGTATATAATTCACCCCTCCACTTT.

The sample holds a few counts of this clonotype. The V gene is TRBV12-3 or TRBV12-4, the J gene TRBJ1-6; D is ambiguous. The V end lost 4 bases, the J end lost 9 bases, and 10 bases lay between the germline ends. The CDR3 runs 13 residues. CDR3 amino acids: CASSYSGISPLHF. The DNA for the CDR3 is TGTGCCAGCAGTTATTCCGGGATTTCACCCCTCCACTTT.

This clonotype was counted ten times or more. The chain employs TRBV5-1 and TRBJ1-1; a possible D gene is TRBD1 (6 bases). Trimming removed 7 bases from V and 7 bases from J, with 20 bases in between. Germline CDR1 reads SGHRS; CDR2 reads YFSETQ. The CDR3 covers 14 residues. The CDR3 nucleotides are TGCGCCAGCGCTCTGCAGGGGCCTGAGGATGAAGCTTTCTTT. This sequence encodes CASALQGPEDEAFF.

This clonotype appeared a few times. The V call is TRBV6-5, the J call TRBJ2-5; 8 bases line up with TRBD2. Germline-derived CDR1 and CDR2 are MNHEY and SVGAGI. The CDR3 sequence is 12 residues long. V shed 6 bases and J 9 bases; nucleotides not matched to a gene: 6. CDR3 DNA: TGTGCCAGCAGCTACGGGCGGGAGGCCCAGTACTTC. The encoded protein is CASSYGREAQYF.

The V gene is TRBV6-2 or TRBV6-3, the J gene TRBJ2-3; 7 bases match TRBD1. V dropped 6 bases and J dropped 2; count of bases not matched to a gene: 8. Germline assignment: CDR1 MNHEY and CDR2 SVGEGT. This CDR3 is 15 amino acids long. CDR3 region: CASSPVRGLTDTQYF. In nucleotides, the CDR3 is TGTGCCAGCAGCCCCGTTAGGGGGCTCACAGATACGCAGTATTTT.

As to this clonotype: A much larger clonotype is one base distant, so this may be a read error. The gene calls are TRBV7-2 and TRBJ2-7; D perhaps matches TRBD2 (5 bases). This CDR3 region has 12 residues. Per germline, CDR1 SGHTA and CDR2 FQGNSA. V lost 6 bases and J lost 7, with 13 bases in between. The CDR3, as DNA: TGTGCCAGCAGGTCCCGGACGGGGGAGCAGTACTTC. Residues: CASRSRTGEQYF.

The V and J genes are TRBV20-1 and TRBJ1-2; D may be TRBD1 (5 bases). CDR1 DFQATT and CDR2 SNEGSKA come from the germline V gene (reference sequence). Trimming stripped 5 bases from V and 8 bases from J, with 18 bases between. The CDR3 is made up of 13 amino acids. The CDR3 spells CSAPPPGQRGYTF. CDR3 nucleotide sequence: TGCAGTGCTCCTCCACCGGGGCAAAGGGGCTACACCTTC.

In the case of this clonotype: A much larger clone differs from this one at a single base, so this may be a read error. V is TRBV29-1 and J is TRBJ2-2; D not resolved. V shed 2 bases and J shed 1 base, with 2 bases lying between them. Germline values: CDR1 SQVTM, CDR2 ANQGSEA. The CDR3 consists of 12 residues. CDR3 protein: CSVELNTGELFF. The CDR3 nucleotides read TGCAGCGTTGAACTGAACACCGGGGAGCTGTTTTTT.

This clonotype was recorded at least ten times. This sequence joins TRBV29-1 and TRBJ1-1; a weak D match, TRBD1 (6 bases). CDR3 length: 13 residues. V gave up 5 bases and J gave up 0 bases, with 10 bases separating them. Germline CDR1 is SQVTM and CDR2 is ANQGSEA. CDR3 region: CSVTGQMNTEAFF. For the CDR3, the DNA is TGCAGCGTTACCGGACAGATGAACACTGAAGCTTTCTTT.

V is TRBV19 and J is TRBJ2-7, with 10 nucleotides matching TRBD2. J was trimmed by 4 bases and V by 5 bases; bases with no gene match: 11. The germline gives CDR1 LNHDA, CDR2 SQIVND (reference sequence). This CDR3 has 16 residues. The DNA for the CDR3 is TGTGCCAGTAGTGCGGGGCCTAGCGGGAGTACTTACGAGCAGTACTTC. Amino acids: CASSAGPSGSTYEQYF.

In this sample, this clonotype turned up many times. The chain has TRBV12-3 or TRBV12-4 and TRBJ1-5; D not resolved. This CDR3 comprises 13 residues. The ends were cut back, 4 bases at V and 3 bases at J, with 7 bases in the middle. The CDR3 loop reads CASSSAYNQPQHF. The CDR3 DNA sequence: TGTGCCAGCAGTTCCGCCTACAATCAGCCCCAGCATTTT.